This T cell receptor (beta chain) was recovered during a study of neurological immune-mediated disorders. The cDNA came from 5'RACE with 10-nucleotide random UMIs. In TCRdb, the 5' RACE reads were re-called with MiXCR into one record per CDR3 protein. In the table there are 65,000 to 90,000 distinct CDR3 sequences, 5% to 5.5% of which are singletons. V was clipped by 6 bases and J by 2 bases; unmatched bases: 10. The germline gives CDR1 SQVTM, CDR2 ANQGSEA. The CDR3 has 14 residues. General observations from the study: CDR3 amino acid sequences of expanded clones were not shared across subjects, a result suggesting private repertoires in all groups. Association with the multiple sclerosis repertoire cluster was not found for any clinical or MRI feature. Falling below healthy controls, multiple sclerosis showed the least TCR clonal expansion, while HTLV-1-associated myelopathy showed the most.

As regards this clonotype: The antigen remains unidentified.

Sequencing used PBMCs. This receptor was taken from a woman aged 25 to 39 with multiple sclerosis. The rearrangement uses TRBV29-1 and TRBJ2-7; 7 bases fit TRBD1. CDR3 region: CSVQQRGRAYEQYF. Here the CDR3 DNA reads TGCAGCGTCCAACAGAGGGGGCGCGCCTACGAGCAGTACTTC.